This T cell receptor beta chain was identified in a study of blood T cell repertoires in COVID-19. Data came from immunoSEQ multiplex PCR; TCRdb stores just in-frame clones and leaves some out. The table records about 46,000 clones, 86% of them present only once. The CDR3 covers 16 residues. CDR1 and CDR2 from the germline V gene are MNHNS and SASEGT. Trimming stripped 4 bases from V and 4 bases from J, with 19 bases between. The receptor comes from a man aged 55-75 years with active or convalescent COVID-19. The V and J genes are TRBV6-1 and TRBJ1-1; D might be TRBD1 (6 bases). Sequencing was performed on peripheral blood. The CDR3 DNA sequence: TGTGCCAGCAGTGTCCTCAGGGGCTCTTTGAGCACTGAAGCTTTCTTT. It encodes CASSVLRGSLSTEAFF.